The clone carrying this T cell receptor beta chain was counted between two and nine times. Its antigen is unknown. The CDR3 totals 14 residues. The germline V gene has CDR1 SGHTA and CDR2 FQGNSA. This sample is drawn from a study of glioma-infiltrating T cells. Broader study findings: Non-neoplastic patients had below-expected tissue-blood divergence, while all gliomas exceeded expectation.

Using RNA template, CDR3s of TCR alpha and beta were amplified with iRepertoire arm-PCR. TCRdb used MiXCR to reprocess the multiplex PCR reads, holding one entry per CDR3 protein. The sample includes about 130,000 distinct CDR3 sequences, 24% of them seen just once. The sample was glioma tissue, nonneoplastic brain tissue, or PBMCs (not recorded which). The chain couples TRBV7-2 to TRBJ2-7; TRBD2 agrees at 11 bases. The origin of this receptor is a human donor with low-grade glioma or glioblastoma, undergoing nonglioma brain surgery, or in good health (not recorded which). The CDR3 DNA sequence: TGCGCCAGCAGTCTAGCGGGGGGTCTCTACGAGCAGTACGTC. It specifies CASSLAGGLYEQYV.